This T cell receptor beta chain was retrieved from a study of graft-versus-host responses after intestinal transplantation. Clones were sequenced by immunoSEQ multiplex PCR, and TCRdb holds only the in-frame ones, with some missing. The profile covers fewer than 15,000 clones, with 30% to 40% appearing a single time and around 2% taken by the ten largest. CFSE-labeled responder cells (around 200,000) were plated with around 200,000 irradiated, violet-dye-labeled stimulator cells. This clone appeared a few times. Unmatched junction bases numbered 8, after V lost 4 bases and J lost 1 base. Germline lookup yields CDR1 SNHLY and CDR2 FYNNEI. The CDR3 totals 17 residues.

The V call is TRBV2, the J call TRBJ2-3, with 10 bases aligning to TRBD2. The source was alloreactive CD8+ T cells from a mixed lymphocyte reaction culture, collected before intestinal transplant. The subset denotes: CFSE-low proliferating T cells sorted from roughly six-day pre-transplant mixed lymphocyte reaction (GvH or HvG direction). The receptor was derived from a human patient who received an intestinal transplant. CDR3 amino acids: CASSGAWLAGGTDTQYF. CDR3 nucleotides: TGTGCCAGCAGTGGGGCCTGGCTAGCGGGAGGCACAGATACGCAGTATTTT.